The 18 T cell receptor beta chains below come from one sample, sequenced in a study of identical twins. MiXCR was run by TCRdb on the 5' RACE reads, yielding one entry per CDR3 protein. The table lists fewer than 500,000 distinct CDR3 sequences, more than 13% of them singletons. These data were likewise used in another study, on yellow fever vaccine responses in identical twins.

Sequencing input: CD4+ T cells sorted from blood. The receptors derive from a woman aged 18-35 years in good health.

This clonotype was detected a few times. V gene TRBV6-1 combines with J gene TRBJ1-1; D remains unclear. Trimming removed 6 bases from V and 4 bases from J, with 12 bases in between. CDR1 is MNHNS and CDR2 is SASEGT in the germline V gene. This CDR3 has 13 amino acids. CDR3: CASSSKGGTEAFF. The CDR3 DNA reads TGTGCCAGCAGCAGCAAGGGAGGCACTGAAGCTTTCTTT.

This clonotype was observed a few times. This chain joins TRBV15 and TRBJ2-1; no clear D gene. This CDR3 contains 15 residues. The ends were cut back, 1 base at V and 3 bases at J, with 10 bases in the middle. Germline CDR1 LNHNV, CDR2 YYDKDF (reference sequence). The CDR3 sequence is CATSRVVTFYNEQFF. CDR3 DNA: TGTGCCACCAGCAGAGTAGTCACGTTCTACAATGAGCAGTTCTTC.

The CDR3 nucleotides read TGCGCCAGCAGGACAGGGTTGGGGAATCAGCCCCAGCATTTT. Amino acids: CASRTGLGNQPQHF. The chain combines TRBV10-2 with TRBJ1-5, with 7 bases that match TRBD1. Germline V CDR1 and CDR2: WSHSY, SAAADI. The CDR3 extends over 14 amino acids. V was pared by 6 bases and J by 4 bases, with 6 bases of the junction left unmatched.

The sample holds a few counts of this clonotype. This sequence joins TRBV28 and TRBJ2-5; 7 bases map to TRBD1. Germline V gives CDR1 MDHEN, CDR2 SYDVKM. Trimming cost V 3 bases and J 5 bases; bases outside gene matches: 6. This CDR3 spans 14 amino acids. CDR3 sequence (DNA): TGTGCCAGCAGTTTTACAGGGGCAGGGGAGACCCAGTACTTC. Residues: CASSFTGAGETQYF. The whole variable domain, remainder taken from reference TRBV28 and TRBJ2-5, is DVKVTQSSRYLVKRTGEKVFLECVQDMDHENMFWYRQDPGLGLRLIYFSYDVKMKEKGDIPEGYSVSREKKERFSLILESASTNQTSMYLCASSFTGAGETQYFGPGTRLLVL.

This clonotype appeared a few times. The J gene is TRBJ2-7, the V gene TRBV20-1, with a possible D match to TRBD1 (6 bases). The CDR3 length is 13 residues. Deletions cut 5 bases from V and 0 bases from J, with 11 bases between. In germline, CDR1 is DFQATT, CDR2 SNEGSKA (reference sequence). DNA for the CDR3: TGCAGTGCTGACGGGACACCCTCCTACGAGCAGTACTTC. Encoded protein: CSADGTPSYEQYF.

This clonotype came up many times. The J gene is TRBJ1-1, the V gene TRBV7-9, with 8 bases matching TRBD1. This CDR3 region has 14 residues. CDR1 is SEHNR, CDR2 FQNEAQ, per germline (reference sequence). J was trimmed by 3 bases and V by 1 base; bases with no gene match: 1. CDR3 sequence: CASSLDRGDTEAFF. The DNA for the CDR3 is TGTGCCAGCAGCTTAGACAGGGGGGACACTGAAGCTTTCTTT.

There are a few counts of this clonotype. This chain links TRBV29-1 with TRBJ2-3; either TRBD1 or TRBD2 may supply D (5 bases each). V was shortened by 3 bases and J by 2 bases, with 15 bases between the two germline ends. Germline CDR1 is SQVTM and CDR2 is ANQGSEA. The CDR3 extends over 15 amino acids. CDR3 coding DNA: TGCAGCGTTGATATGGTTGTGGGACCCACAGATACGCAGTATTTT. Translating it yields CSVDMVVGPTDTQYF.

The table lists this clonotype with a few counts. The chain is built from TRBV7-8 and TRBJ2-7; the D is unclear. This CDR3 has 14 residues. V was shortened by 0 bases and J by 3 bases, with 9 bases between the two germline ends. Germline CDR1 is SGHVS and CDR2 is FQNEAQ. The DNA of the CDR3 is TGTGCCAGCAGCTTAGCTAGAGAAGGCTACGAGCAGTACTTC. It specifies CASSLAREGYEQYF.

This clonotype was counted many times. The J gene is TRBJ2-7, the V gene TRBV7-8; TRBD2 is a possible D gene (6 bases). Trimming pared 1 base from V and 9 bases from J, leaving 10 bases between. This CDR3 contains 12 residues. CDR1 is SGHVS, CDR2 FQNEAQ, per germline. The chain's CDR3 is CASSLVGTLQYF. The DNA for the CDR3 is TGTGCCAGCAGCTTAGTAGGGACTCTGCAGTACTTC.

This clonotype has more than one count but fewer than ten. V and J are TRBV10-2 and TRBJ1-5; TRBD1 matches 9 bases. The CDR3 is made up of 16 amino acids. With V trimmed by 3 bases and J by 6 bases, 9 bases remained unmatched. In germline, CDR1 is WSHSY, CDR2 SAAADI. The CDR3 is CASSDFRTGDIQPQHF. CDR3 nucleotide sequence: TGCGCCAGCAGTGACTTCCGGACAGGGGATATTCAGCCCCAGCATTTT.

The rearrangement joins TRBV29-1 to TRBJ2-7, with TRBD2 matching 14 bases. After removal of 7 bases from V and 3 bases from J, the junction contained 5 bases not matched to a gene. The germline CDR1 and CDR2 sequences are SQVTM and ANQGSEA. The CDR3 runs to 14 residues. The CDR3 nucleotides read TGCAGCGGGGGGACTAGCGGGAGTTTCTACGAGCAGTACTTC. This gives the protein CSGGTSGSFYEQYF.

This rearrangement joins TRBV27 to TRBJ1-6; the D gene is possibly TRBD1 (6 bases). Germline-derived CDR1 and CDR2 are MNHEY and SMNVEV (reference sequence). The CDR3 sequence is 15 residues long. V lost 5 bases and J 3 bases, leaving 11 bases between the germline ends. The CDR3 reads CASSPDRSYNSPLHF. CDR3 DNA: TGTGCCAGCAGTCCCGACAGGAGCTATAATTCACCCCTCCACTTT.

There are a few counts of this clonotype. The V gene is TRBV30, the J gene TRBJ2-7; the D is unclear. Germline lookup yields CDR1 GTSNPN and CDR2 SVGIG (reference sequence). The CDR3 runs to 13 residues. Between the trimmed V and J ends, which lost 0 bases and 7 bases, there was a span of 13 bases. CDR3 bases: TGTGCCTGGAGTGTACAATCGCGTGGGGAGCAGTACTTC. It specifies CAWSVQSRGEQYF.

This clonotype has more than one count but fewer than ten. The rearrangement joins TRBV7-3 to TRBJ2-1; 11 nucleotides agree with TRBD2. Looked up from germline, CDR1 is SGHTA and CDR2 is FQGTGA. V gave up 5 bases and J gave up 5 bases; unmatched junction bases: 5. There are 15 residues in the CDR3. The CDR3 sequence: CASSTSGGAHNEQFF. DNA for the CDR3: TGTGCCAGCAGCACTAGCGGGGGCGCCCACAATGAGCAGTTCTTC. The full variable domain, rest sourced from reference TRBV7-3 and TRBJ2-1, is GAGVSQTPSNKVTEKGKYVELRCDPISGHTALYWYRQSLGQGPEFLIYFQGTGAADDSGLPNDRFFAVRPEGSVSTLKIQRTERGDSAVYLCASSTSGGAHNEQFFGPGTRLTVL.

Ten or more counts support this clonotype. The CDR3 here is CATSRDRTGNTEAFF. In DNA, the CDR3 is TGTGCCACCAGCAGAGACCGGACAGGAAACACTGAAGCTTTCTTT. V gene TRBV15 combines with J gene TRBJ1-1; 7 nucleotides align to TRBD1. The trim removed 0 bases at V and 2 bases at J, leaving 3 bases unmatched. The CDR3 loop spans 15 amino acids. CDR1 and CDR2 (germline): LNHNV, YYDKDF (reference sequence).

The rearrangement joins TRBV12-3 or TRBV12-4 to TRBJ2-3; D may be TRBD1 (6 bases). The V end was cut by 3 bases, the J end by 3 bases, with 13 bases between. This CDR3 has 15 residues. The CDR3 protein is CASSFLGGETDTQYF. In DNA form, the CDR3 reads TGTGCCAGCAGTTTTTTAGGGGGAGAGACAGATACGCAGTATTTT.

The chain couples TRBV18 to TRBJ2-3; TRBD1 matches at 9 bases. The V segment lost 4 bases and the J segment 3 bases; nucleotides outside the gene matches: 5. Germline V lookup: CDR1 KGHSH, CDR2 LQKENI. This CDR3 is built from 15 residues. The DNA of the CDR3 is TGTGCCAGCTCACGGACAGGGGATAGTACAGATACGCAGTATTTT. This gives the protein CASSRTGDSTDTQYF.

There are many counts of this clonotype. The chain recombines TRBV20-1 with TRBJ1-5; the D is unclear. The CDR3 is made up of 15 amino acids. Germline loops: CDR1 DFQATT, CDR2 SNEGSKA (reference sequence). V was cut by 0 bases and J by 0 bases, with 9 bases left in between. The CDR3 region has the DNA TGCAGTGCTAGAGAGCCGCGGGTTAGCAATCAGCCCCAGCATTTT. Translated, it gives CSAREPRVSNQPQHF.